The 28 T cell receptor beta chains listed next were all sequenced from one sample in a study of blood T cell repertoires in COVID-19. Sequencing used immunoSEQ multiplex PCR; TCRdb keeps in-frame clones, though not all of them. The sample has fewer than 80,000 clones, 90% seen once; the top ten hold 4% to 6.5%. The specimen sequenced was peripheral blood. These TCRs come from a man aged 50 to 60 with acute or convalescent COVID-19.

The chain carries TRBV6-5 and TRBJ1-1, with 7 bases aligning to TRBD1. CDR1 and CDR2 from the germline V gene are MNHEY and SVGAGI. This CDR3 is built from 14 residues. The V segment lost 6 bases and the J segment 0 bases; nucleotides outside the gene matches: 4. CDR3 region: CASSRDSLNTEAFF. Written as DNA, the CDR3 is TGTGCCAGCAGCCGGGACAGCTTGAACACTGAAGCTTTCTTT.

The chain links TRBV3-1 (or the pseudogene TRBV3-2) to TRBJ2-1, with a tentative D call TRBD1 (5 bases). This CDR3 comprises 17 residues. CDR1 LGHDT and CDR2 YNNKEL come from the germline V gene (reference sequence). The V and J ends lost 0 bases and 8 bases respectively, with 20 bases between them. CDR3 bases: TGTGCCAGCAGCCAAGAGGGCAGGGAAATCGGATCGGATGAGCAGTTCTTC. Its translation: CASSQEGREIGSDEQFF.

The V gene is TRBV3-1 (or the pseudogene TRBV3-2), the J gene TRBJ2-5; 7 bases fit TRBD2. Germline V gene lookup returns CDR1 LGHDT and CDR2 YNNKEL (reference sequence). CDR3 length: 14 residues. The ends lost 3 bases at V and 5 bases at J; junction bases unmatched: 6. The CDR3, as DNA: TGTGCCAGCAGCCAGGGCGGGAGCGGGGAGACCCAGTACTTC. Translating gives CASSQGGSGETQYF.

This clone was seen once. The chain is built from TRBV7-8 and TRBJ1-6; a weak D match, TRBD1 (6 bases). The germline CDR1 and CDR2 sequences are SGHVS and FQNEAQ. V was cut by 5 bases and J by 7 bases, with 18 bases left in between. The length of the CDR3 is 16 residues. The CDR3 region has the DNA TGTGCCAGCAGCAATAGGGGACATCTGTACAATTCACCCCTCCACTTT. Translating it yields CASSNRGHLYNSPLHF.

The V call is TRBV4-2, the J call TRBJ1-6, with D perhaps TRBD1 (6 bases). Germline-derived CDR1 and CDR2 are LGHNA and YNFKEQ. The CDR3 extends over 17 amino acids. Trimming pared 4 bases from V and 0 bases from J, leaving 13 bases between. CDR3 DNA sequence: TGTGCCAGCAGCCCACGGACAGTAAGCTCCTATAATTCACCCCTCCACTTT. It codes for CASSPRTVSSYNSPLHF.

CDR3 nucleotide sequence: TGTGCCAGCAGTTTCAATGAGGTACCGAATGAGCAGTTCTTC. The encoded protein is CASSFNEVPNEQFF. The chain employs TRBV28 and TRBJ2-1; no clear D. The CDR3 has 14 amino acids. Germline V lookup: CDR1 MDHEN, CDR2 SYDVKM. V lost 3 bases, J lost 7 bases, and 13 bases lay in between.

This clone has just a few counts. The gene calls are TRBV5-6 and TRBJ2-5; 7 nucleotides agree with TRBD2. The CDR3 loop spans 16 amino acids. CDR1 is SGHDT, CDR2 YYEEEE, per germline. V lost 0 bases to trimming and J lost 1 base; unmatched junction nucleotides: 6. The CDR3 loop reads CASSLAGLGTQETQYF. For the CDR3, the DNA is TGTGCCAGCAGCTTGGCAGGACTAGGGACCCAAGAGACCCAGTACTTC.

This clone was counted once. The genes are TRBV18 and TRBJ2-1, with 8 bases identical to TRBD2. The CDR3 runs to 15 residues. Losses at the gene ends were 1 base for V and 5 bases for J; bases not matched to a gene: 4. The germline CDR1 and CDR2 sequences are KGHSH and LQKENI. This CDR3 is CASSPLGGGNNEQFF. CDR3 bases: TGTGCCAGCTCACCACTCGGGGGGGGAAACAATGAGCAGTTCTTC.

V usage is TRBV11-2 and J usage is TRBJ2-1; 7 bases line up with TRBD1. Trimming cost V 4 bases and J 0 bases; bases outside gene matches: 6. Germline CDR1 SGHAT, CDR2 FQNNGV. The CDR3 length is 16 residues. The chain's CDR3 is CASSSTQGDSYNEQFF. Written as DNA, the CDR3 is TGTGCCAGCAGCTCTACGCAGGGGGACTCCTACAATGAGCAGTTCTTC. Supplemented by reference TRBV11-2 and TRBJ2-1, the full variable domain reads EAGVAQSPRYKIIEKRQSVAFWCNPISGHATLYWYQQILGQGPKLLIQFQNNGVVDDSQLPKDRFSAERLKGVDSTLKIQPAKLEDSAVYLCASSSTQGDSYNEQFFGPGTRLTVL.

The chain combines TRBV6-4 with TRBJ2-1, with 12 bases aligning to TRBD2. Germline CDR1 and CDR2: MRHNA and SNTAGT. V lost 3 bases, J lost 6 bases, and 6 bases stayed unmatched. This CDR3 is 16 amino acids long. CDR3 bases: TGTGCCAGCAGTGAACCGGGACTAGCGGGCCCCAATGAGCAGTTCTTC. It is translated as CASSEPGLAGPNEQFF.

This clone was observed a handful of times. The chain recombines TRBV19 with TRBJ1-2; 12 bases are a match to TRBD1. The ends lost 5 bases at V and 7 bases at J; junction bases unmatched: 14. The CDR3 loop spans 17 amino acids. The V gene's germline CDR1 is LNHDA and CDR2 SQIVND (reference sequence). The CDR3 region has the DNA TGTGCCAGTAGTGTCCCGGGACAGGGGGCGAGAAGTGCTGGCTACACCTTC. Translating gives CASSVPGQGARSAGYTF.

The rearrangement joins TRBV19 to TRBJ2-7, with 7 bases matching TRBD1. This CDR3 contains 15 residues. Germline-derived CDR1 and CDR2 are LNHDA and SQIVND (reference sequence). V gave up 5 bases and J gave up 1 base; unmatched junction bases: 8. The CDR3: CASSFRDSESYEQYF. Written as DNA, the CDR3 is TGTGCCAGTAGTTTCCGGGACAGTGAATCCTACGAGCAGTACTTC.

V is TRBV11-3 and J is TRBJ2-1, with TRBD2 identical over 7 bases. Trimming removed 5 bases from V and 3 bases from J; junction bases left unmatched: 7. Germline values: CDR1 SGHNT, CDR2 YENEEA. This CDR3 spans 15 amino acids. The CDR3 DNA follows: TGTGCCAGCAGCCCTATAGCGGGCCTCTACAATGAGCAGTTCTTC. This gives the protein CASSPIAGLYNEQFF.

The chain joins TRBV3-1 (or the pseudogene TRBV3-2) to TRBJ2-2, with 11 nucleotides matching TRBD2. This CDR3 contains 15 residues. The V gene's germline CDR1 is LGHDT and CDR2 YNNKEL (reference sequence). Losses at the gene ends were 4 bases for V and 6 bases for J; bases not matched to a gene: 4. CDR3 protein: CASSPPGLAAGELFF. The CDR3, as DNA: TGTGCCAGCAGCCCCCCGGGACTAGCGGCCGGGGAGCTGTTTTTT.

This CDR3 reads CASSIQALGRGSWSQHF. The CDR3 DNA sequence: TGTGCCAGTAGTATACAGGCTTTGGGCAGGGGCTCCTGGTCCCAGCATTTT. This chain uses TRBV19 with TRBJ1-5; weak D call: TRBD1 (6 bases). This CDR3 spans 17 amino acids. From germline, CDR1 is LNHDA and CDR2 SQIVND (reference sequence). V lost 2 bases, J lost 11 bases, and 25 bases lay in between.

The chain joins TRBV5-4 to TRBJ2-7, with TRBD1 matching 10 bases. Germline CDR1 SGHNT, CDR2 YYREEE (reference sequence). The J segment lost 4 bases and the V segment lost 0 bases, leaving 1 base of the junction unmatched. This CDR3 is built from 14 residues. Here the CDR3 reads CASSLGQGAYEQYF. The CDR3 DNA sequence: TGTGCCAGCAGCTTGGGACAGGGGGCGTACGAGCAGTACTTC.

This rearrangement joins TRBV19 to TRBJ2-2, with a weak D call TRBD2 (6 bases). The V end was cut by 8 bases, the J end by 7 bases, with 17 bases between. Germline V gives CDR1 LNHDA, CDR2 SQIVND (reference sequence). This CDR3 is built from 14 residues. CDR3 in DNA: TGTGCCAGTCTTAAACGGGAGTATAACGGGGAGCTGTTTTTT. Translated, it gives CASLKREYNGELFF.

This clone was recorded only once. The V gene is TRBV18, the J gene TRBJ1-4, with D possibly matching TRBD1 (6 bases). V lost 3 bases, J lost 5 bases, and 13 bases lay in between. In germline, CDR1 is KGHSH, CDR2 LQKENI. CDR3 size: 15 residues. The CDR3 nucleotides are TGTGCCAGCTCACCCGCGGGGGGCTGGAATGAAAAACTGTTTTTT. This encodes CASSPAGGWNEKLFF.

The chain carries TRBV7-9 and TRBJ2-3; 7 bases fit TRBD2. The V segment lost 4 bases and the J segment 0 bases; nucleotides outside the gene matches: 4. The V gene's germline CDR1 is SEHNR and CDR2 FQNEAQ (reference sequence). The CDR3 contains 15 residues. Written as DNA, the CDR3 is TGTGCCAGCAGCTACCTTAGCGGGAGCACAGATACGCAGTATTTT. Protein sequence: CASSYLSGSTDTQYF.

The J gene is TRBJ2-3, the V gene TRBV6-2 or TRBV6-3, with a possible D match to TRBD2 (5 bases). The germline CDR1 and CDR2 sequences are MNHEY and SVGEGT. The V and J ends lost 5 bases and 0 bases respectively, with 9 bases between them. There are 14 residues in the CDR3. The chain's CDR3 is CASSRGLSTDTQYF. DNA of the CDR3: TGTGCCAGCAGTCGCGGACTTAGCACAGATACGCAGTATTTT.

This clone was picked up one time. The chain couples TRBV6-6 to TRBJ2-1, with 7 nucleotides matching TRBD2. The CDR3 consists of 13 residues. The trim removed 5 bases at V and 9 bases at J, leaving 7 bases unmatched. Germline CDR1 reads MNHNY; CDR2 reads SVGAGI (reference sequence). CDR3 sequence (DNA): TGTGCCAGCAGTGCCGGGACTATAAGTGAGCAGTTCTTC. Protein: CASSAGTISEQFF.

In DNA, the CDR3 is TGTGCCAGCAGCTTAGGAGACCGGAAGCCAGGCGCTGGAAACACCATATATTTT. This translates into CASSLGDRKPGAGNTIYF. This rearrangement joins TRBV11-2 to TRBJ1-3; D call uncertain. Trimming pared 1 base from V and 2 bases from J, leaving 18 bases between. The CDR3 spans 18 residues. Germline CDR1 is SGHAT and CDR2 is FQNNGV.

The rearrangement links TRBV15 to TRBJ2-1; TRBD2 is a possible D gene (5 bases). The CDR3 has 14 residues. Germline V gene sequence: CDR1 LNHNV, CDR2 YYDKDF (reference sequence). V was clipped by 6 bases and J by 4 bases, with 13 bases between them. For the CDR3, the DNA is TGTGCCACCAGGGGCGGGTGGGAGTACAATGAGCAGTTCTTC. Its translation is CATRGGWEYNEQFF.

The rearrangement joins TRBV30 to TRBJ1-1, with 7 bases fitting TRBD1. CDR3 size: 12 residues. J lost 1 base, V lost 8 bases, and 4 bases had no gene match. Germline loops: CDR1 GTSNPN, CDR2 SVGIG (reference sequence). The CDR3 protein is CAQRTGNTEAFF. In DNA, the CDR3 is TGTGCCCAGAGGACAGGGAACACTGAAGCTTTCTTT.

V usage is TRBV5-1 and J usage is TRBJ2-5; 7 bases are shared with TRBD2. This CDR3 region has 15 residues. V dropped 6 bases and J dropped 4; count of bases not matched to a gene: 12. Germline V gene data show CDR1 as SGHRS and CDR2 as YFSETQ. Here the CDR3 reads CASTKLATNTETQYF. The CDR3 region has the DNA TGCGCCAGCACCAAACTAGCGACTAATACAGAGACCCAGTACTTC.

This rearrangement joins TRBV27 to TRBJ1-1, with D possibly matching TRBD1 (6 bases). This CDR3 has 14 amino acids. In germline, CDR1 is MNHEY, CDR2 SMNVEV (reference sequence). The germline V and J ends were trimmed by 2 bases and 4 bases, with 11 bases remaining between them. CDR3 nucleotide sequence: TGTGCCAGCAGTTTAGAGGTAGGGGGCACTGAAGCTTTCTTT. Protein sequence: CASSLEVGGTEAFF.

The J gene is TRBJ2-3, the V gene TRBV18; 7 nucleotides line up with TRBD2. Germline V lookup: CDR1 KGHSH, CDR2 LQKENI. There are 17 residues in the CDR3. Trimming removed 0 bases from V and 1 base from J; junction bases left unmatched: 7. CDR3 DNA sequence: TGTGCCAGCTCACCACCGGACGCGGGAGTGGGCACAGATACGCAGTATTTT. It yields the protein CASSPPDAGVGTDTQYF.

The V and J genes are TRBV5-4 and TRBJ2-7; possible D gene TRBD1, 5 bases. The V gene's germline CDR1 is SGHNT and CDR2 YYREEE (reference sequence). V shed 2 bases and J shed 2 bases, with 8 bases lying between them. The CDR3 has 13 amino acids. The CDR3 protein is CASSFDRPYEQYF. DNA for the CDR3: TGTGCCAGCAGCTTTGACAGACCCTACGAGCAGTACTTC.